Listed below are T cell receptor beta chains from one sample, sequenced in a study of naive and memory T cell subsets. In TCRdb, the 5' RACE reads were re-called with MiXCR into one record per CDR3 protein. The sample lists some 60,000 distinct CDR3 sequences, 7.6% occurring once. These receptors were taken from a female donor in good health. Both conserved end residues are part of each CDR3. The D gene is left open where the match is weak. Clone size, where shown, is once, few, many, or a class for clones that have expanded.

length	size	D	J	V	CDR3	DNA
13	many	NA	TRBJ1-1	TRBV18	CASSLAGQTEAFF	TGTGCCAGCTCACTGGCGGGGCAGACTGAAGCTTTCTTT
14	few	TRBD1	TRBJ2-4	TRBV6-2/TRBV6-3	CASKGYRGENIQYF	TGTGCCAGCAAGGGTTACAGGGGCGAAAACATTCAGTACTTC
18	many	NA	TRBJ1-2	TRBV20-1	CSAPADRRTGPDYYGYTF	TGCAGTGCGCCCGCGGACAGAAGGACCGGACCGGACTACTATGGCTACACCTTC
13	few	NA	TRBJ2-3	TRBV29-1	CSVDGGWTDTQYF	TGCAGCGTTGACGGGGGTTGGACAGATACGCAGTATTTT
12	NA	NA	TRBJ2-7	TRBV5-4	CASGIPDYEQYF	TGTGCCAGCGGCATTCCGGACTACGAGCAGTACTTC
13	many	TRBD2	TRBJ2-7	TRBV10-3	CAIRLAGGYEQYF	TGTGCCATCCGACTAGCGGGGGGCTACGAGCAGTACTTC
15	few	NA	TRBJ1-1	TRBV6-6	CASSQGRGRNTEAFF	TGTGCCAGCAGCCAAGGGCGGGGCAGGAACACTGAAGCTTTCTTT
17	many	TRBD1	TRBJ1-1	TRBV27	CASSPGQGQTVNTEAFF	TGTGCCAGCAGTCCAGGACAGGGGCAGACGGTGAACACTGAAGCTTTCTTT
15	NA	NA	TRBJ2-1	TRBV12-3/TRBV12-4	CASIGGGSCTGGRFF	TGTGCCAGCATAGGGGGGGGGAGTTGTACAGGTGGTAGGTTCTTC
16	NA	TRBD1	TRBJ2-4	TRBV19	CASRRRTGIAKNIQYF	TGTGCCAGTAGGCGGAGGACAGGAATAGCCAAAAACATTCAGTACTTC
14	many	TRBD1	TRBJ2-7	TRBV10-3	CAISVLTGAGEQYF	TGTGCCATCAGCGTTCTGACAGGGGCCGGGGAGCAGTACTTC
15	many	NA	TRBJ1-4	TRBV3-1	CASSDVKGYNEKLFF	TGTGCCAGCAGCGACGTGAAGGGGTATAATGAAAAACTGTTTTTT
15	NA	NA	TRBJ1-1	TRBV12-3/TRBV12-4	CASSLQPGLNTEAFF	TGTGCCAGCAGTTTACAGCCAGGGCTGAACACTGAAGCTTTCTTT
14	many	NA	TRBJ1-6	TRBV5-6	CASSLGTANSPLHF	TGTGCCAGCAGCTTGGGGACAGCGAATTCACCCCTCCACTTT
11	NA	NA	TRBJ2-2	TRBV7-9	CASSPAGELFF	TGTGCCAGCAGCCCGGCGGGGGAGCTGTTTTTT
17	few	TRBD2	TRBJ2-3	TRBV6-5	CASRLWATSGSTDTQYF	TGTGCCAGCAGGCTCTGGGCAACTAGCGGAAGCACAGATACGCAGTATTTT
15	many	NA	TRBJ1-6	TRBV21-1	CASSKAGERGSPLHF	TGTGCCAGCAGCAAAGCGGGGGAGCGAGGTTCACCCCTCCACTTT
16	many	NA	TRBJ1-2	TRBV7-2	CASSLGSGTLNYGYTF	TGTGCCAGCAGCTTAGGATCTGGGACGCTGAACTATGGCTACACCTTC
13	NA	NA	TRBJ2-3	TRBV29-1	CSVVGGVTDTQYF	TGCAGCGTGGTAGGGGGAGTCACAGATACGCAGTATTTT
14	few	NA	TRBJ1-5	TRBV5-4	CASSSGPSNQPQHF	TGTGCCAGCAGCTCCGGACCCAGCAATCAGCCCCAGCATTTT
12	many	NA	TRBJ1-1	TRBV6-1	CASSGGRPEAFF	TGTGCCAGCAGTGGCGGTCGCCCCGAAGCTTTCTTT
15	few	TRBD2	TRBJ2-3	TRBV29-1	CSFRGLAGGTDTQYF	TGCAGCTTCCGTGGACTAGCGGGGGGGACAGATACGCAGTATTTT
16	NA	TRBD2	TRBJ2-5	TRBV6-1	CASSAVPAGLQETQYF	TGTGCCAGCAGTGCCGTCCCAGCGGGGCTGCAAGAGACCCAGTACTTC
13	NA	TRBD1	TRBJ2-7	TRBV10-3	CAISARGIYEQYF	TGTGCCATCAGTGCCAGGGGGATATACGAGCAGTACTTC
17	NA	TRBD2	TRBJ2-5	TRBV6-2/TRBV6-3	CASSYESGGADQETQYF	TGTGCCAGCAGTTACGAAAGCGGGGGGGCCGATCAAGAGACCCAGTACTTC
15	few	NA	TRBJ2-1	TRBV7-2	CASSLVSGSYNEQFF	TGTGCCAGCAGCTTAGTGAGCGGATCCTACAATGAGCAGTTCTTC